This entry features one T cell receptor (beta chain) sequence. Its target is unknown. Some clones are missing from TCRdb's copy, which holds only in-frame ones; the method was immunoSEQ multiplex PCR. The table lists 44,000 or so clones, about 95% of them singletons. This sample was included in a study of T cell therapy after organ transplantation. Study observations and caveats: Both transferred clonotypes and endogenous ones absent from products apparently reconstituted.

The CDR3 sequence is 13 residues long. Per the germline V gene, CDR1 is MNHEY and CDR2 is SMNVEV (reference sequence). Trimming stripped 8 bases from V and 6 bases from J, with 13 bases between. The sample consisted of CD8+ T cells from blood, taken before autologous CMV-specific T cell therapy. The genes are TRBV27 and TRBJ2-2; D might be TRBD1 (6 bases). The receptor's source is a human patient who had received a solid organ transplant and had CMV disease. CDR3 protein: CASSQSGAGELFF. The DNA for the CDR3 is TGTGCCAGCTCCCAGTCAGGGGCCGGGGAGCTGTTTTTT.